This T cell receptor beta chain was sequenced during a study of regulatory T cells in long-lasting Graves disease. This CDR3 contains 12 residues. CDR1 is SGHAT, CDR2 FQNNGV, per germline. Trimming left V 7 bases short and J 1 base short, with 8 bases between. Arm-PCR of CDR3 regions and iRepertoire HTBI primers were used to build TCR beta libraries. MiXCR, applied by TCRdb to the multiplex PCR reads, yields one record per CDR3 protein. In the table there are some 560,000 distinct CDR3 sequences, about 15% of which are singletons. Time point reported: newly diagnosed GD, antithyroid drugs for less than 3 months. RNA isolated from PBMCs was used to make the TCR library. This clonotype was seen many times. This same sample was also part of a study on T cells in Graves' hyperthyroidism and ophthalmopathy.

The sequence came from a middle-aged woman with Graves disease. The specimen comprised peripheral blood mononuclear cells (PBMCs), sampled at new diagnosis, from a patient treated with antithyroid drugs. This sequence joins TRBV11-2 and TRBJ2-7; no reliable D call. In DNA, the CDR3 is TGTGCCAGCAAAGGTCGATCCTACGAGCAGTACTTC. Translating gives CASKGRSYEQYF.